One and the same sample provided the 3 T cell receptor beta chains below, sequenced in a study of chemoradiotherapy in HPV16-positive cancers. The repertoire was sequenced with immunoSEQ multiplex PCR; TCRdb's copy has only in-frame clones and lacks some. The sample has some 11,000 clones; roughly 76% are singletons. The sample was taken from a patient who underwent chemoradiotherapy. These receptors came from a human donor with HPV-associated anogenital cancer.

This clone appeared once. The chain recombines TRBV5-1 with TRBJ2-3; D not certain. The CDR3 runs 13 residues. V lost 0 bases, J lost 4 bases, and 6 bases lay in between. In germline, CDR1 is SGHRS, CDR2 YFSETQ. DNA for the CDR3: TGCGCCAGCAGCTTGGTGCCTTCAGATACGCAGTATTTT. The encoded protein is CASSLVPSDTQYF.

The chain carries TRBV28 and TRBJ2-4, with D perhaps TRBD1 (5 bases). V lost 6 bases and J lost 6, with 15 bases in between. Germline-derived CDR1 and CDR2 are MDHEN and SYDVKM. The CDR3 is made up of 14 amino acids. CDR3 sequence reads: CASSLLQGRNIQYF. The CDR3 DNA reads TGTGCCAGCAGCCTACTCCAGGGTAGAAACATTCAGTACTTC.

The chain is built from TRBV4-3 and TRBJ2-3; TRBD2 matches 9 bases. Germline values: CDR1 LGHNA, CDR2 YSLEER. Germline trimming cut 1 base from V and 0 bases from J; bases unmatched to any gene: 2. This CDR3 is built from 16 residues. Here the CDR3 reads CASSQGLAVSTDTQYF. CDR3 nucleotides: TGCGCCAGCAGCCAAGGACTAGCGGTTAGCACAGATACGCAGTATTTT.